These T cell receptor beta chains were read from a single sample in a study of OX40 agonist ivuxolimab in advanced cancers. Data came from immunoSEQ multiplex PCR; TCRdb stores just in-frame clones and leaves some out. Altogether tens of thousands of clones are present, under 95% being singletons, with the ten largest covering 0.45% to 0.6%. The sample here was CD4+ or CD8+ T cells sorted from blood, taken in a trial of the OX40 agonist ivuxolimab. The origin of the receptors is an adult with an advanced solid tumor such as melanoma, head and neck, liver or kidney cancer. Both conserved end residues are part of each CDR3. Each record gives: J gene, D gene, V gene, clone size, CDR3 DNA, CDR3 protein. A D gene is named only where the DNA matches it firmly. Only part of the rows carry a size: once, few, many, or a class if the clone is expanded.

TRBJ1-3 | - | TRBV30 | - | TGTGCCTGGAGTCCCGTAAACACCATATATTTT | CAWSPVNTIYF
TRBJ1-3 | TRBD1 | TRBV6-6 | once | TGTGCCAGCAGTCCGTACAGGGGGCACTCTGGAAACACCATATATTTT | CASSPYRGHSGNTIYF
TRBJ2-7 | TRBD2 | TRBV6-5 | - | TGTGCCAGCAGGAGAGGGAGGGATAGCTACGAGCAGTACTTC | CASRRGRDSYEQYF
TRBJ1-3 | - | TRBV13 | - | TGTGCCAGCAGCAAGGGACAATACTCTGGAAACACCATATATTTT | CASSKGQYSGNTIYF
TRBJ2-5 | TRBD1 | TRBV4-2 | - | TGTGCCAGCAGCCGATCGACAGGGGATAGTGAGACCCAGTACTTC | CASSRSTGDSETQYF
TRBJ2-7 | - | TRBV28 | - | TGTGCCAGCAGTCCCCCGGGACTTGTCTACGAGCAGTACTTC | CASSPPGLVYEQYF
TRBJ2-2 | TRBD2 | TRBV27 | - | TGTGCCAGCAGTTTACTAGCGGGGAACACCGGGGAGCTGTTTTTT | CASSLLAGNTGELFF
TRBJ1-1 | TRBD1 | TRBV14 | once | TGTGCCAGCAGCTACGAGGACAGGGGGCGTTTAATCACTGAAGCTTTCTTT | CASSYEDRGRLITEAFF
TRBJ2-3 | - | TRBV16 | - | TGTGCCAGCAGTGGAGGAGCAGCAGATACGCAGTATTTT | CASSGGAADTQYF
TRBJ2-1 | - | TRBV4-1 | - | TGCGCCAGCAGCCAAGGGGGCACGAGGACCTACAATGAGCAGTTCTTC | CASSQGGTRTYNEQFF
TRBJ1-2 | - | TRBV27 | few | TGTGCCAGCAGCCCACGAGATTCTTATGGCTACACCTTC | CASSPRDSYGYTF
TRBJ2-1 | - | TRBV6-6 | - | TGTGCCAGCAGTTATGACAGGTCGAATGAGCAGTTCTTC | CASSYDRSNEQFF
TRBJ1-1 | - | TRBV2 | - | TGTGCCAGCAGTGAAGAAGTGACTGAAGCTTTCTTT | CASSEEVTEAFF
TRBJ1-2 | - | TRBV7-9 | - | TGTGCCAGCAGCCCCGCGGTGCACTATGGCTACACCTTC | CASSPAVHYGYTF
TRBJ1-2 | - | TRBV28 | - | TGTGCCAGCAGTGTGAATACGGGCTATGGCTACACCTTC | CASSVNTGYGYTF